This TCR beta chain came from a study of T cell changes during pregnancy in multiple sclerosis (dated by TCRdb to about 2019). For the study in its entirety: Changes in the T cell repertoire over the course of pregnancy were examined in this study in women with multiple sclerosis.

The library was obtained by the immunoSEQ multiplex PCR assay. This immuneACCESS table, as held by TCRdb, lists in-frame sequences with V and J called but not all clones. Of the missing ones, under half trace to an unresolved V gene in checked studies; the others have no known cause. The sample yields tens of thousands of clones; about 93% were counted once. About 0.8% of the sample lies in the top ten. Sequences SGHRS (CDR1) and YFSETQ (CDR2) are obtained from the germline V gene. The CDR3 runs 15 residues from the cysteine to the phenylalanine. This entry keeps only the CDR3 DNA: 45 bases, framed from base 1. Germline trimming amounts to 2 bases on V and 4 bases on J, with 2 as the count of junction bases outside the gene matches. With regard to this clone: Its binding antigen is unknown. No qualities accompany the bases; no much larger clone lies one base away.

The material was peripheral blood, obtained in the second trimester of pregnancy. This clonotype was obtained from a female donor in good health, enrolled as a control in a pregnancy study. Rearrangement joined TRBV5-1 to TRBJ2-1; 11 nucleotides in the junction match TRBD1. The CDR3 amino acid sequence is: CASSFGTGGYNEQFF. The nucleotide sequence reads as follows: TGCGCCAGCAGCTTCGGGACAGGGGGATACAATGAGCAGTTCTTC.